This T cell receptor (beta chain) comes out of a study of shared clonotypes between healthy human individuals. Study-level information: The cohort comprised a couple of women and a few men. Their ages spanned 18 to 49 years. Study-level findings and limits: The generation probabilities recorded for non-shared clonotypes fell below those of clonotypes shared by all four donors. Generally, naive subsets came out with larger estimated richness than memory subsets.

Source study methods: Sequence data from immunoSEQ were junction-only and lacked quality scores; consequently, filtering differed. Generated by immunoSEQ multiplex PCR, the TCRdb table keeps only in-frame clones and is missing some. V, J and clone size are those of that table, while D and trimming were read from the DNA. The sample has 950,000 to 1,100,000 clones; around three quarters are singletons. Concerning this clone: The target antigen is unknown.

CDR3 length: 12 amino acids. Germline V lookup: CDR1 SGHKS, CDR2 YYEKEE (reference sequence). V was trimmed by 1 base and J by 11 bases, leaving 12 bases between them. This sequence joins TRBV5-5 and TRBJ1-1; no reliable D call. Sequencing used memory CD4+ T cells from PBMCs. Specified subset: CD45RA-negative fraction. The sequence derives from a young man in good health. Some clones in this sample may be carry-over from other donors' samples. CDR3 nucleotide sequence: TGTGCCAGCAGCTTGTCCGGCCTCGGGGCTTTCTTT. Translated, it gives CASSLSGLGAFF.